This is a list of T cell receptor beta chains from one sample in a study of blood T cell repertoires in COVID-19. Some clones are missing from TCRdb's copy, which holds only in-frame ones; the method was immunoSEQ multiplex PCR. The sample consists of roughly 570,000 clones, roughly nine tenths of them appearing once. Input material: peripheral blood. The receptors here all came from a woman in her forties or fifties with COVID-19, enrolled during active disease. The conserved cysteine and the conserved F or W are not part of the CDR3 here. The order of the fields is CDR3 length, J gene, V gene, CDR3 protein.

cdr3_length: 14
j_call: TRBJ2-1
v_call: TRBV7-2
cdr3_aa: ASSLETSGGAIEQF

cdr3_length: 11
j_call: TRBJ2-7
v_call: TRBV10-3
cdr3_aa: ASWGGPGYEQY

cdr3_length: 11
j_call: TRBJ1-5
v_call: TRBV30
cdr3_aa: AWGQLGGQPQH

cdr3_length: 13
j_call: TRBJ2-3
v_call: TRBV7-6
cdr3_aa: ASSSPGLGTDTQY

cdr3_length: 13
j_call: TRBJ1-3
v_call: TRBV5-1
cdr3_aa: ASSFDGEVGNTIY

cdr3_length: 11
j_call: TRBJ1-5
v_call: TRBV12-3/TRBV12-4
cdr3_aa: ASNLYYDQPQH

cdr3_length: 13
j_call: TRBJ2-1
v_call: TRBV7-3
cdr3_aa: ASSLMTGGSNEQF

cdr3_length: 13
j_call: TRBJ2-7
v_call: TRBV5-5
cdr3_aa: AGETRDSHSYEQY

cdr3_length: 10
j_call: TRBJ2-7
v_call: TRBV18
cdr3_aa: ASSPDMAEQY

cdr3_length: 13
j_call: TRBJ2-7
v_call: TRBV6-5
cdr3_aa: ASSYGRLAGYEQY

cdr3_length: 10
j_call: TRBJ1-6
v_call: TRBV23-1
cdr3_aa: ASQGANSPLH

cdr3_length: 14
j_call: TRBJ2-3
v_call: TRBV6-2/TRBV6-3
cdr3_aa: ASSYPPAGGWDTQY

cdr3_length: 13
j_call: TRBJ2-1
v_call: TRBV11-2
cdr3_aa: ASSLSGRSYNEQF

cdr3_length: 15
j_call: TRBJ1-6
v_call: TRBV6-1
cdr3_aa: ASSEALGGVGNSPLH

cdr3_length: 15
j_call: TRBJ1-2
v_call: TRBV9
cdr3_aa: ASSVGRTGGRDYGYT

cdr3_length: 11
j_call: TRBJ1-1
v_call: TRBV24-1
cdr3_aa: ATSQTGEAEAF

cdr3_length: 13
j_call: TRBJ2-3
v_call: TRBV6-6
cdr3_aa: ASSPTRQALDTQY

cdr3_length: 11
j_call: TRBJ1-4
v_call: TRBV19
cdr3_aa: ATADGGVEKLF

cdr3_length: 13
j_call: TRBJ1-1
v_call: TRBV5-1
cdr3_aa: ASSLAYRGGTEAF

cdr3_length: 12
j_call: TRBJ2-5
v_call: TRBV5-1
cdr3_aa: ASSSRDREETQY

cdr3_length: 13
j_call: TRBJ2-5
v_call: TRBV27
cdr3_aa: ASSSDRVTQETQY

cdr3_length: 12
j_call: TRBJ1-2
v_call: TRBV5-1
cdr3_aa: ASSLAPGQDLDT

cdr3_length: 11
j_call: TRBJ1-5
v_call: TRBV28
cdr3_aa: ASRSDTNQPQH

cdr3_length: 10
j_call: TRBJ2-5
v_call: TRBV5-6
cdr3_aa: ASSWSRETQY

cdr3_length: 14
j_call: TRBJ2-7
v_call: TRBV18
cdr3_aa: ASSPGTAGDSYEQY

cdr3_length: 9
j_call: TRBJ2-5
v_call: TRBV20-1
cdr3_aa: SARGVETQY

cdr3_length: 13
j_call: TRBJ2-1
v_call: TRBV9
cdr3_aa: ASSVVPGGQDEQF

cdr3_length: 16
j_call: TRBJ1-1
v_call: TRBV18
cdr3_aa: ASSPVSIRGQGKVEAF

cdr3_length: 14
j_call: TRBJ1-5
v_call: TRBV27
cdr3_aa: ASSASGQGSNQPQH

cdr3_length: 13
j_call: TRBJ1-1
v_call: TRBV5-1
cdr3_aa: ASSPTGQVNTEAF